What follows are 32 T cell receptor beta chains derived from one specimen sequenced in a study of blood T cell repertoires in COVID-19. Generated by immunoSEQ multiplex PCR, the TCRdb table keeps only in-frame clones and is missing some. Here the sample spans hundreds of thousands of clones, 70% to 90% being singletons. Sequenced sample: peripheral blood. These TCRs come from a middle-aged woman who had recovered from COVID-19.

The J gene is TRBJ2-1, the V gene TRBV24-1, with D unclear. The germline V and J ends were trimmed by 1 base and 0 bases, with 9 bases remaining between them. This CDR3 contains 16 residues. CDR1 KGHDR and CDR2 SFDVKD come from the germline V gene. Here the CDR3 reads CATSDLAGGSYNEQFF. CDR3 in DNA: TGTGCCACCAGTGATTTAGCAGGTGGCTCCTACAATGAGCAGTTCTTC.

The chain is built from TRBV5-4 and TRBJ2-1, with 15 nucleotides matching TRBD2. Trimming took 2 bases from V and 9 from J; bases not matched to a gene: 6. The CDR3 spans 16 residues. Germline CDR1 reads SGHNT; CDR2 reads YYREEE (reference sequence). For the CDR3, the DNA is TGTGCCAGCAGCTTCCCCGGGACTAGCGGGAGGAGTGAGCAGTTCTTC. Protein product: CASSFPGTSGRSEQFF.

The chain couples TRBV28 to TRBJ2-7; 9 bases are a match to TRBD1. The ends lost 4 bases at V and 6 bases at J; junction bases unmatched: 7. This CDR3 has 14 residues. Per germline, CDR1 MDHEN and CDR2 SYDVKM. Here the CDR3 DNA reads TGTGCCAGCAGTTCGCCGGGACAGGGACTCGAGCAGTACTTC. Encoded protein: CASSSPGQGLEQYF.

The genes are TRBV7-2 and TRBJ2-2; D is perhaps TRBD1 (6 bases). Germline V CDR1 and CDR2: SGHTA, FQGNSA. The CDR3 is 18 amino acids. With 5 bases removed from V and 5 bases from J, the gap between germline ends came to 24 bases. The chain's CDR3 is CASSQDSVVGAGTGELFF. For the CDR3, the DNA is TGTGCCAGCAGCCAGGATTCTGTGGTGGGGGCCGGAACCGGGGAGCTGTTTTTT.

The genes are TRBV4-3 and TRBJ2-5, with TRBD2 identical over 15 bases. CDR1 is LGHNA, CDR2 YSLEER, per germline. Trimming cost V 6 bases and J 5 bases; bases outside gene matches: 7. The CDR3 covers 16 residues. Here the CDR3 reads CASSPRTSGGAETQYF. For the CDR3, the DNA is TGCGCCAGCAGTCCCCGGACTAGCGGGGGGGCGGAGACCCAGTACTTC.

The chain links TRBV30 to TRBJ1-4; 10 nucleotides line up with TRBD1. With 1 base clipped from V and 7 bases from J, the junction kept 9 bases outside the gene matches. The germline gives CDR1 GTSNPN, CDR2 SVGIG (reference sequence). The CDR3 runs 16 residues. CDR3 residues: CAWSGTGGIGREKLFF. The CDR3 DNA is TGTGCCTGGAGTGGGACAGGGGGTATTGGGCGTGAAAAACTGTTTTTT.

This chain connects TRBV7-2 to TRBJ1-1; no firm D call. Germline CDR1 reads SGHTA; CDR2 reads FQGNSA. V was clipped by 1 base and J by 3 bases, with 9 bases between them. The length of the CDR3 is 14 residues. CDR3 sequence: CASSLGREYTEAFF. CDR3 nucleotide sequence: TGTGCCAGCAGCTTAGGCCGGGAATACACTGAAGCTTTCTTT.

The chain's CDR3 is CASSFSGLPEQYF. CDR3 DNA: TGTGCCAGCAGTTTCTCCGGTCTTCCGGAGCAGTACTTC. The chain couples TRBV12-3 or TRBV12-4 to TRBJ2-7, with D unclear. V was trimmed by 3 bases and J by 7 bases, leaving 13 bases between them. The CDR3 runs 13 residues.

The chain carries TRBV24-1 and TRBJ2-6, with 8 bases matching TRBD2. The length of the CDR3 is 17 residues. Per the germline V gene, CDR1 is KGHDR and CDR2 is SFDVKD. The junction had 4 bases not matched to a gene; V was cut back by 4 bases and J by 0 bases. The CDR3 DNA reads TGTGCCACCAGTGACCGGGGGGGTCGCTCTGGGGCCAACGTCCTGACTTTC. It is translated as CATSDRGGRSGANVLTF.

With regard to this clone: Its ends do not fully match the called genes, so a read error is possible. The chain joins TRBV29-1 to TRBJ1-1; maybe TRBD1 (5 bases). CDR1 is SQVTM, CDR2 ANQGSEA, per germline. The CDR3 loop spans 9 amino acids. The CDR3 reads CSVDSGALF. For the CDR3, the DNA is TGCAGCGTTGACAGCGGGGCTCTCTTT. The full variable domain, its missing parts supplied by reference TRBV29-1 and TRBJ1-1, is SAVISQKPSRDICQRGTSLTIQCQVDSQVTMMFWYRQQPGQSLTLIATANQGSEATYESGFVIDKFPISRPNLTFSTLTVSNMSPEDSSIYLCSVDSGALFGQGTRLTVV.

The gene calls are TRBV7-2 and TRBJ2-7; D is ambiguous. V was pared by 5 bases and J by 3 bases, with 5 bases between. Germline CDR1 is SGHTA and CDR2 is FQGNSA. The CDR3 covers 11 residues. CDR3 DNA sequence: TGTGCCAGCAGCGCGGACTACGAGCAGTACTTC. Translation gives CASSADYEQYF.

The chain uses TRBV11-3 and TRBJ1-5, with TRBD1 as a possible D gene (5 bases). The length of the CDR3 is 17 residues. V dropped 0 bases and J dropped 7 bases, with 19 bases sitting between them. Germline lookup yields CDR1 SGHNT and CDR2 YENEEA. The CDR3 sequence is CASSLDLRTPSRQPQHF. The CDR3 DNA reads as TGTGCCAGCAGCTTAGACCTTAGGACACCCTCAAGGCAGCCCCAGCATTTT.

This chain connects TRBV11-2 to TRBJ2-3; 9 nucleotides align to TRBD2. Germline V gene sequence: CDR1 SGHAT, CDR2 FQNNGV. V trimming: 4 bases; J trimming: 6 bases; junction bases outside the gene matches: 8. The CDR3 is 15 residues long. The CDR3 nucleotides read TGTGCCAGCAGCTCATGGCGGGGGGGCAAGGATACGCAGTATTTT. This codes for CASSSWRGGKDTQYF.

Turning to this clone: This specimen includes other DNA sequences encoding the same CDR3. The V gene is TRBV29-1, the J gene TRBJ2-3, with 10 bases matching TRBD1. J was trimmed by 3 bases and V by 4 bases; bases with no gene match: 4. This CDR3 has 14 residues. Per the germline V gene, CDR1 is SQVTM and CDR2 is ANQGSEA. The CDR3 sequence is CSVVGTGVTDTQYF. DNA for the CDR3: TGCAGCGTTGTTGGGACAGGGGTAACAGATACGCAGTATTTT.

Turning to this clone: At one end, the junction sequence differs from germline, possibly due to a read error. This chain connects TRBV14 to TRBJ1-1; D remains unclear. Looked up from germline, CDR1 is SGHDN and CDR2 is FVKESK. This CDR3 is 16 amino acids long. The CDR3 reads CASSQGGPKVNTEAFF. The CDR3, as DNA: TGTGCCAGCAGTCAAGGAGGTCCGAAGGTGAACACTGAAGCTTTCTTT.

V gene TRBV7-9 combines with J gene TRBJ2-7; possibly TRBD1 for D (5 bases). CDR3 length: 17 residues. V gave up 2 bases and J gave up 0 bases, with 17 bases separating them. Germline V gene data show CDR1 as SEHNR and CDR2 as FQNEAQ (reference sequence). CDR3 protein: CASSLSWGSDSSYEQYF. In nucleotides, the CDR3 is TGTGCCAGCAGCTTAAGTTGGGGATCCGACAGCTCCTACGAGCAGTACTTC.

This chain links TRBV6-2 or TRBV6-3 with TRBJ2-7; 7 nucleotides match TRBD1. Germline trimming cut 2 bases from V and 0 bases from J; bases unmatched to any gene: 1. Germline V gives CDR1 MNHEY, CDR2 SVGEGT. This CDR3 region has 14 residues. CDR3 loop: CASSYGDSSYEQYF. CDR3 sequence (DNA): TGTGCCAGCAGTTACGGGGACAGCTCCTACGAGCAGTACTTC.

As for this clone: The sample has other DNA sequences that encode this CDR3 too. This chain links TRBV12-3 or TRBV12-4 with TRBJ1-5; perhaps TRBD1 as D (5 bases). Between the trimmed V and J ends, which lost 3 bases and 4 bases, there was a span of 7 bases. The CDR3 has 13 residues. The CDR3 loop reads CASSFRGNQPQHF. For the CDR3, the DNA is TGTGCCAGCAGTTTTCGGGGGAATCAGCCCCAGCATTTT.

The gene calls are TRBV6-5 and TRBJ2-1; 7 nucleotides match TRBD1. Germline lookup yields CDR1 MNHEY and CDR2 SVGAGI. The ends lost 6 bases at V and 6 bases at J; junction bases unmatched: 5. The CDR3 totals 13 residues. CDR3 DNA sequence: TGTGCCAGCAGGCTGACAGGGACCAATGAGCAGTTCTTC. Its protein product is CASRLTGTNEQFF.

The chain couples TRBV3-1 (or the pseudogene TRBV3-2) to TRBJ1-1, with D unclear. This CDR3 has 17 residues. The V end lost 0 bases, the J end lost 1 base, and 15 bases lay between the germline ends. Germline V gives CDR1 LGHDT, CDR2 YNNKEL (reference sequence). The CDR3 loop reads CASSQEAPGYRNTEAFF. CDR3 DNA: TGTGCCAGCAGCCAAGAGGCCCCGGGATACAGGAACACTGAAGCTTTCTTT.

The chain joins TRBV6-5 to TRBJ1-1; 7 bases align to TRBD1. V trimming: 5 bases; J trimming: 10 bases; junction bases outside the gene matches: 7. This CDR3 has 12 amino acids. From germline, CDR1 is MNHEY and CDR2 SVGAGI. The DNA for the CDR3 is TGTGCCAGCAGTCCTAAGGGGGCGAGAGCTTTCTTT. It is translated as CASSPKGARAFF.

This rearrangement joins TRBV3-1 (or the pseudogene TRBV3-2) to TRBJ2-4; no reliable D call. With 0 bases removed from V and 0 bases from J, the gap between germline ends came to 18 bases. Looked up from germline, CDR1 is LGHDT and CDR2 is YNNKEL (reference sequence). The CDR3 is made up of 19 amino acids. The CDR3 DNA reads TGTGCCAGCAGCCAAGAGAGTGGAGCCGTATTAATAGCCAAAAACATTCAGTACTTC. It encodes CASSQESGAVLIAKNIQYF.

The rearrangement links TRBV7-9 to TRBJ2-3; perhaps TRBD1 as D (6 bases). This CDR3 is 13 amino acids long. Germline assignment: CDR1 SEHNR and CDR2 FQNEAQ (reference sequence). Trimming took 3 bases from V and 4 from J, leaving 8 bases between them. The CDR3: CASSFRGADTQYF. As DNA, the CDR3 is TGTGCCAGCAGCTTCAGGGGTGCAGATACGCAGTATTTT.

This sequence joins TRBV24-1 and TRBJ1-2; weak D call: TRBD1 (6 bases). CDR3 length: 16 amino acids. Germline V lookup: CDR1 KGHDR, CDR2 SFDVKD. Trimming took off 4 bases at V and 6 bases at J, with 20 bases between the two ends. This CDR3 is CATSDDRQARIDGYTF. The DNA of the CDR3 is TGTGCCACCAGTGACGACCGACAGGCTAGGATCGATGGCTACACCTTC.

The chain is built from TRBV11-2 and TRBJ2-7, with D perhaps matching TRBD1 (5 bases). Per the germline V gene, CDR1 is SGHAT and CDR2 is FQNNGV. Trimming took off 2 bases at V and 2 bases at J, with 10 bases between the two ends. This CDR3 region has 14 residues. The DNA of the CDR3 is TGTGCCAGCAGCTTACTGGAGACAGCCTACGAGCAGTACTTC. This translates into CASSLLETAYEQYF.

This chain links TRBV7-2 with TRBJ2-5, with 8 bases matching TRBD1. The V gene end was trimmed by 4 bases and the J gene end by 9 bases; junction bases not matched to a gene: 10. Germline lookup yields CDR1 SGHTA and CDR2 FQGNSA. The CDR3 covers 14 residues. The CDR3 spells CASSSGQGLRAQYF. In nucleotides, the CDR3 is TGTGCCAGCAGCTCCGGACAGGGCCTCCGGGCCCAGTACTTC. Full variable domain (rest looked up from reference TRBV7-2 and TRBJ2-5): GAGVSQSPSNKVTEKGKDVELRCDPISGHTALYWYRQSLGQGLEFLIYFQGNSAPDKSGLPSDRFSAERTGGSVSTLTIQRTQQEDSAVYLCASSSGQGLRAQYFGPGTRLLVL.

This clone came up once. V is TRBV6-4 and J is TRBJ2-3; TRBD1 aligns across 7 bases. V lost 2 bases and J lost 4; bases outside the gene matches: 3. CDR3 size: 14 residues. Germline V lookup: CDR1 MRHNA, CDR2 SNTAGT. CDR3 bases: TGTGCCAGCAGTGACAACCAGGGGGCAGATACGCAGTATTTT. This codes for CASSDNQGADTQYF.

This rearrangement joins TRBV30 to TRBJ1-2, with D perhaps TRBD1 (6 bases). The CDR3 consists of 13 residues. Trimming shortened V by 2 bases and J by 8 bases, and 15 bases separated the two germline ends. The V gene's germline CDR1 is GTSNPN and CDR2 SVGIG (reference sequence). CDR3 DNA sequence: TGTGCCTGGAGTACAGGGTTATTCCGGGGCTACACCTTC. Its protein product is CAWSTGLFRGYTF. Based on the CDR3 plus reference TRBV30 and TRBJ1-2, the full variable domain is SQTIHQWPATLVQPVGSPLSLECTVEGTSNPNLYWYRQAAGRGLQLLFYSVGIGQISSEVPQNLSASRPQDRQFILSSKKLLLSDSGFYLCAWSTGLFRGYTFGSGTRLTVV.

This clone was counted between two and nine times. The chain uses TRBV25-1 and TRBJ1-2; a possible D gene is TRBD1 (5 bases). The CDR3 extends over 13 amino acids. CDR1 and CDR2 (germline): MGHDK, SYGVNS. Trimming removed 3 bases at V and 4 bases at J, with 9 bases between. The CDR3 sequence: CASSDGGGYGYTF. CDR3 sequence (DNA): TGTGCCAGCAGTGACGGGGGAGGCTATGGCTACACCTTC.

The chain is built from TRBV5-1 and TRBJ2-5; D perhaps matches TRBD1 (6 bases). V was clipped by 3 bases and J by 5 bases, with 11 bases between them. Germline V gene lookup returns CDR1 SGHRS and CDR2 YFSETQ. The CDR3 totals 13 residues. The CDR3 bases are TGCGCCAGCAGCTCCCCAGGGGAGGAGACCCAGTACTTC. It translates to CASSSPGEETQYF.

The rearrangement joins TRBV6-2 or TRBV6-3 to TRBJ1-4, with 10 bases lining up with TRBD1. The CDR3 covers 16 residues. Germline trimming cut 5 bases from V and 2 bases from J; bases unmatched to any gene: 5. Germline values: CDR1 MNHEY, CDR2 SVGEGT. The CDR3 sequence: CASSPRGQGTNEKLFF. In nucleotides, the CDR3 is TGTGCCAGCAGTCCCAGGGGACAGGGGACTAATGAAAAACTGTTTTTT.

This CDR3 reads CATSNPSATDTQYF. CDR3 DNA: TGTGCCACCAGCAATCCCAGCGCCACAGATACGCAGTATTTT. The chain recombines TRBV15 with TRBJ2-3, with unresolved D. Deletions cut 4 bases from V and 2 bases from J, with 10 bases between. The germline gives CDR1 LNHNV, CDR2 YYDKDF (reference sequence). This CDR3 is built from 14 residues.